Included here is one T cell receptor beta chain sequence, with context. What it recognizes is unknown. The sample comes from a study of cytomegalovirus exposure and HLA in healthy donors. Across the whole study: In a previous analysis, about 100 million unique TCR beta sequences were found from 150 million to 200 million T cells. Study-wide points: Certain indistinguishable V segments, among them TRBV6-2 and TRBV6-3, were excluded. Later work found most CMV-associated TCR beta chains apparently HLA-restricted. A later analysis linked a missense DCLRE1C variant to TCR beta V- and J-gene trimming.

With 60 Vbeta and 13 Jbeta primers, the PCR was carried out. Profiled with immunoSEQ multiplex PCR; TCRdb holds only in-frame clones, not every one. Across 50,000 to 70,000 clones, the top ten clones capture about 4% of the sample. The V gene's germline CDR1 is SGHNT and CDR2 YYREEE (reference sequence). The CDR3 runs 14 residues. Trimming cost V 2 bases and J 4 bases, with 12 bases left between them. The chain couples TRBV5-4 to TRBJ1-1, with TRBD1 as a possible D gene (5 bases). The sample comprised PBMCs. The TCR sequence derives from a woman younger than 30 in good health and CMV-seronegative. The chain's CDR3 is CASSFPGVRTEAFF. CDR3 sequence (DNA): TGTGCCAGCAGCTTCCCGGGGGTGCGCACTGAAGCTTTCTTT. The entire variable domain, with the rest obtained from reference TRBV5-4 and TRBJ1-1, is as follows: ETGVTQSPTHLIKTRGQQVTLRCSSQSGHNTVSWYQQALGQGPQFIFQYYREEENGRGNFPPRFSGLQFPNYSSELNVNALELDDSALYLCASSFPGVRTEAFFGQGTRLTVV.